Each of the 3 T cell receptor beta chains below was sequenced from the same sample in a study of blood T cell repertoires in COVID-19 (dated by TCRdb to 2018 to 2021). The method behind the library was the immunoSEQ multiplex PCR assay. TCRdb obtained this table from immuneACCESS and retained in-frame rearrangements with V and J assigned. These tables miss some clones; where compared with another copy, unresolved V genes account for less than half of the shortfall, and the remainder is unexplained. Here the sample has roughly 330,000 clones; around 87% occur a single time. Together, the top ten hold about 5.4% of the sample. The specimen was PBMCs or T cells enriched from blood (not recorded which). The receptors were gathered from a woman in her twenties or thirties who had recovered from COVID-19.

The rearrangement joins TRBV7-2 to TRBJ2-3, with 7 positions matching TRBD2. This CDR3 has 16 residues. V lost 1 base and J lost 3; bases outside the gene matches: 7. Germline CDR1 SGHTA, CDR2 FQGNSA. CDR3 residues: CASSLDRPGGTDTQYF. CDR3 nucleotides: TGTGCCAGCAGCTTAGATAGACCCGGGGGGACAGATACGCAGTATTTT.

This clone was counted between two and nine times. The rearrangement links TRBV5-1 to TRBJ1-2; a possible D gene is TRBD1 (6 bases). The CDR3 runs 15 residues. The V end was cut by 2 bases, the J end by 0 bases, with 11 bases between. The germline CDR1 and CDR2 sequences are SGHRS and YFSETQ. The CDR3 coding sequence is TGCGCCAGCAGCTTAACAGGGATCTCTAACTATGGCTACACCTTC. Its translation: CASSLTGISNYGYTF.

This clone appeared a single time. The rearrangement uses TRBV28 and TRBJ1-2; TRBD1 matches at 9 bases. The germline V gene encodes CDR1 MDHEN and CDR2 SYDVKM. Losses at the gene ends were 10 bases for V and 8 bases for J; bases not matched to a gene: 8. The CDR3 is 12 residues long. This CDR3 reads CATTGGSKGYTF. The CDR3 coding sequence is TGTGCCACGACAGGGGGAAGTAAGGGCTACACCTTC.